This T cell receptor (beta chain) appears in the sequencing data of a study of T cell responses to AZD1222 COVID-19 vaccine. Regarding the study as a whole: Repertoires in all cases were sampled only once the peak T cell response had passed.

Profiled with immunoSEQ multiplex PCR; TCRdb holds only in-frame clones, not every one. The sample holds 150,000 to 200,000 clones, 75% to 90% seen once. This clone showed up just a few times. Its antigen is not identified. This CDR3 has 12 residues. The TCR comes from an adult in good health. V gene TRBV12-2 combines with J gene TRBJ1-3. TRBV12-2 is an annotated pseudogene. The sequencing here drew on peripheral blood, taken on day 0 of MenACWY control vaccination. This chain's CDR3 is CASRLKGNTIYF. In nucleotides, the CDR3 is TGTGCAAGTCGCTTAAAAGGGAACACCATATATTTT.